This T cell receptor beta chain emerged from a study of cytomegalovirus exposure and HLA in healthy donors. The germline CDR1 and CDR2 sequences are LNHNV and YYDKDF (reference sequence). Trimming shortened V by 5 bases and J by 1 base, and 9 bases separated the two germline ends. This CDR3 is 14 amino acids long. The PCR had 60 Vbeta and 13 Jbeta primers. Profiling relied on immunoSEQ multiplex PCR, and the TCRdb table lists in-frame clones only, not all of them. In the table there are roughly 190,000 clones, around 83% of which are singletons. The source is a man in his forties or fifties in good health and CMV-seropositive. The chain joins TRBV15 to TRBJ1-5, with D uncertain. The source material was PBMCs. The CDR3 here is CATSQRISNQPQHF. The CDR3 bases are TGTGCCACCAGCCAGCGTATAAGCAATCAGCCCCAGCATTTT.